This T cell receptor (beta chain) appears in the sequencing data of a study of T cells after yellow fever vaccination (dated by TCRdb to the late 2010s). Background for the entire study: Memory subsets (EM, EMRA, CM and Tscm) were sorted on a BD FACS Aria III using CD3, CD45RA, CCR7 and CD95 staining. The SMART-Seq v4 Ultra Low Input RNA kit was used to prepare libraries from fractions with low cell numbers. To follow T-cell clones before and after both primary and booster YFV17D yellow fever vaccination, bulk TCR alpha and beta repertoires underwent longitudinal sequencing. The cohort comprised two healthy male donors, one aged 18 to 30 and one aged 30 to 40 years. Blood samples were taken at several timepoints before and after primary and secondary immunization, and bulk PBMC replicates and cell subsets were isolated. Memory subsets were sorted on days 0, 15 and 45 and at 18 months following primary vaccination, and on days 0, 15 and 45 following the 30-year booster.

The instrument given in TCRdb is Illumina NovaSeq 6000. TCR cDNA was made using 5'RACE template switching, a step that added a universal primer site and unique molecular identifiers. cDNA synthesis was primed from both the TCR alpha and TCR beta constant segments. Library amplification involved two PCR steps, and the second step added sample barcodes and sequencing adapters. Sequencing of the libraries was done on either Illumina HiSeq 2500 (2x100 bp) or NovaSeq (2x150 bp). The authors processed their data as follows. MIGEC was used to demultiplex reads and collapse the reads into UMI consensus sequences, and MiXCR was used for V(D)J alignment. Vaccine-responding clonotypes were defined with edgeR using replicate PBMC samples, requiring FDR below 0.01 and a log2 fold change above 5 up to day 15. Each bulk clonotype was labeled CD4 or CD8 based on which sequenced repertoire, CD4 or CD8, contained the clonotype at higher abundance. To estimate the distribution of each clone across memory phenotypes, clonotype frequencies in memory subsets were weighted by FACS-sorted cell numbers. In-frame beta chains were kept once TCRdb had trimmed the public reads at Q25 with fastp and called clones with MiXCR. Rows merge per CDR3 protein into single entries with the most common DNA and genes. These V and J calls are TCRdb output, not the study's own analysis. This sample holds roughly 28,000 distinct CDR3 sequences; around 4.3% were observed only once. Jointly, the top ten make up approximately 40% of the sample.

The paper as a whole reports these results and caveats: In the sorted memory subsets on day 0, nearly all of the vaccine-responding clonotypes fell below detection. A small share of clonotypes was detected in both CD4 and CD8 compartments, with the overlap likely arising from convergent recombination. Only a couple of donors were included in the study, so the extent to which the findings can be generalized is limited. Most clones expanded after primary vaccination (almost 98% of CD4 and approximately 86% of CD8) were re-detected after the booster, suggesting that broad memory maintenance occurred. Computational filtering was needed because FACS-sorted repertoires could contain abundant contaminating clonotypes from the bulk population. Compared with the primary T-cell response, the secondary T-cell response was weaker but faster, peaking on day 5 rather than day 15.

In the paper's terms, the treatment or condition label means: live attenuated yellow fever vaccine strain. PBMCs were isolated from peripheral blood using a standard Ficoll-Paque protocol. The RNeasy Micro Kit was used to extract RNA from sorted memory subsets. Taken from cysteine to phenylalanine, the CDR3 has 16 residues. Here the CDR3 DNA is all that survives: 48 bases in frame from base 1. Looking up the germline V gene yields CDR1 SGHTA and CDR2 FQGNSA. The junction carries 9 bases between V and J, which are trimmed by 0 bases and 0 bases respectively. Remarks on this clonotype: No much larger clonotype is one base removed from it; base qualities were not supplied.

The sequenced sample was PBMCs, either bulk or a sorted T-cell subset (CD4+, CD8+, memory, or dextramer-sorted; not recorded which), obtained on the day of the yellow fever booster vaccination. The V and J segments used are TRBV7-2 and TRBJ2-1; no D gene can be assigned with confidence. This receptor was obtained from a man younger than 35 who received the YFV17D yellow fever vaccine. The CDR3 amino acid sequence is: CASSLAARISYNEQFF. The nucleotide sequence reads as follows: TGTGCCAGCAGCTTAGCGGCCAGGATCTCCTACAATGAGCAGTTCTTC. The full variable domain, completed from the reference TRBV7-2 and TRBJ2-1 proteins outside the CDR3, reads GAGVSQSPSNKVTEKGKDVELRCDPISGHTALYWYRQSLGQGLEFLIYFQGNSAPDKSGLPSDRFSAERTGGSVSTLTIQRTQQEDSAVYLCASSLAARISYNEQFFGPGTRLTVL.